What follows describes a single T cell receptor beta chain. This entry is derived from a study of tumor-infiltrating lymphocytes in primary liver carcinoma. Starting material for RNA and DNA co-extraction consisted of about 17-34 mg of unsorted bulk tissue. Trimming left V 10 bases short and J 5 bases short, with 15 bases between. The CDR3 has 12 amino acids. Germline V gene sequence: CDR1 ENHRY, CDR2 SYGVKD. With a constant-region primer, TCR beta cDNA was made from approximately 500 ng of total RNA. Libraries of TCR beta came from three nested multiplex PCR rounds with slightly modified ARM-PCR. Researchers ran the first two PCR rounds for roughly 10 cycles each with TRBV1-TRBV30 forward primers and a C-beta reverse primer. In TCRdb, the multiplex PCR reads were re-called with MiXCR into one record per CDR3 protein. The sample includes about 70,000 distinct CDR3 sequences, roughly three quarters of them seen just once.

Sequenced sample: liver tumor tissue from sampling region 4. Subset reported: tumor region T4, right-lateral pole. This sequence was found in a middle-aged man with primary liver carcinoma and hepatitis B virus infection. The chain is built from TRBV10-3 and TRBJ2-7, with D possibly matching TRBD2 (6 bases). The CDR3 nucleotides read TGTGCCAAAGCTCGGGAGCCCCACGAGCAGTACTTC. This gives the protein CAKAREPHEQYF.